The clone carrying this T cell receptor beta chain was seen only a few times. Its target is unknown. The sample originates from a study of CD8 T cells in ankylosing spondylitis. Points from the study as a whole: Typical of ankylosing spondylitis blood, it appeared, was a TCR beta motif of several highly homologous variants. Disease-linked clones were found to be CD8+ and relatively rare in peripheral blood. Some motif variants were previously reported in reactive arthritis synovial fluid and blood.

The CDR3 has 13 amino acids. V was trimmed by 3 bases and J by 5 bases, leaving 7 bases between them. The V gene's germline CDR1 is LGHDT and CDR2 YNNKEL (reference sequence). By quantitative 5'-RACE with molecular barcodes, the TCR beta libraries were made. Via MiXCR, TCRdb re-called the 5' RACE reads, giving one row per CDR3 protein. The table lists more than 650,000 distinct CDR3 sequences, roughly 12% of them singletons, with more than 0.5% in the top ten. The chain carries TRBV3-1 and TRBJ1-4, with D hard to call. This sequence was found in a male donor with ankylosing spondylitis. Sequenced: blood, either unsorted or a sorted T cell fraction (not recorded which). CDR3 protein: CASSQGPNEKLFF. Here the CDR3 DNA reads TGTGCCAGCAGCCAGGGTCCCAATGAAAAACTGTTTTTT.